This passage covers 10 T cell receptor beta chains from one sample sequenced in a study of T cell repertoires in cytomegalovirus infection. One entry per CDR3 protein results from TCRdb running MiXCR on the reads. The repertoire includes 800,000 to 950,000 distinct CDR3 sequences, roughly 33% of them detected once, and 12% sits in the top ten. These receptors lack a known antigen. The sequencing here drew on cultured CD8+ T cells from PBMCs, taken from culture after CMV antigen stimulation. The source is a human donor in good health (CMV status not recorded). Some clones in this sample may be carry-over from other donors' samples.

This clonotype was detected only once. It may be a read error: a sequence one base away is much more abundant. The CDR3 DNA follows: TGTGCCAGCAGTGGAGCAGCGACAGGGGGATTGTCCTACGAGCAGTACGTC. As protein: CASSGAATGGLSYEQYV. The chain has TRBV6-1 and TRBJ2-7; TRBD1 agrees at 9 bases. The trim removed 4 bases at V and 1 base at J, leaving 11 bases unmatched. The germline V gene has CDR1 MNHNS and CDR2 SASEGT. The CDR3 consists of 17 residues.

This clonotype was observed at least ten times. The chain employs TRBV7-6 and TRBJ2-1; possibly TRBD2 for D (5 bases). Germline V lookup: CDR1 SGHVS, CDR2 FNYEAQ. The CDR3 spans 14 residues. V lost 1 base and J lost 8, with 12 bases in between. CDR3 amino acids: CASSLVGEGDEQFF. In DNA form, the CDR3 reads TGTGCCAGCAGCTTAGTTGGCGAGGGCGATGAGCAGTTCTTC.

The V gene is TRBV12-3 or TRBV12-4, the J gene TRBJ1-2; a weak D match, TRBD1 (5 bases). Trimming removed 8 bases from V and 4 bases from J, with 23 bases in between. This CDR3 has 16 amino acids. The chain's CDR3 is CASRPLRGQGVYGYTF. The CDR3 region has the DNA TGTGCCAGCCGTCCCTTGAGGGGCCAGGGAGTCTATGGCTACACCTTC.

A single count supports this clonotype. The V call is TRBV27, the J call TRBJ1-1; 10 nucleotides match TRBD1. After removal of 3 bases from V and 4 bases from J, the junction contained 14 bases not matched to a gene. CDR1 and CDR2 from the germline V gene are MNHEY and SMNVEV (reference sequence). This CDR3 has 18 amino acids. Here the CDR3 DNA reads TGTGCCAGCAGTTTTTTAGGACCGGGGACAGGGGTGGGCACTGAAGCTTTCTTT. It codes for CASSFLGPGTGVGTEAFF.

This clonotype has a handful of counts. This chain joins TRBV28 and TRBJ1-6; D gene ambiguous. Per germline, CDR1 MDHEN and CDR2 SYDVKM. With 2 bases removed from V and 3 bases from J, the gap between germline ends came to 11 bases. This CDR3 spans 16 amino acids. The DNA for the CDR3 is TGTGCCAGCAGTTTACGCGGCGCCATCTATAATTCACCCCTCCACTTT. Residues: CASSLRGAIYNSPLHF.

The V gene is TRBV6-9, the J gene TRBJ1-1, with 9 bases fitting TRBD1. CDR3 length equals 13 residues. Germline loops: CDR1 MNHGY, CDR2 SVAAGI. After removal of 6 bases from V and 7 bases from J, the junction contained 6 bases not matched to a gene. CDR3 sequence reads: CASRLQGAGEAFF. The CDR3 DNA is TGTGCCAGCAGGTTACAGGGGGCGGGTGAAGCTTTCTTT.

This clonotype was detected only a few times. The rearrangement links TRBV7-6 to TRBJ2-2; the match to TRBD2 covers 8 bases. Losses at the gene ends were 5 bases for V and 4 bases for J; bases not matched to a gene: 9. CDR1 is SGHVS and CDR2 is FNYEAQ in the germline V gene. The CDR3 has 16 amino acids. The CDR3 region has the DNA TGTGCCAGCAGCATTTCGGGGGGGCCGAGCACCGGGGAGCTGTTTTTT. This gives the protein CASSISGGPSTGELFF.

The rearrangement joins TRBV6-5 to TRBJ2-2; D is tentatively TRBD1 or TRBD2 (5 bases each). V lost 2 bases, J lost 6 bases, and 7 bases lay in between. Germline V gives CDR1 MNHEY, CDR2 SVGAGI. This CDR3 comprises 13 residues. CDR3 coding DNA: TGTGCCAGCAGTTACATGGGGGCCGGGGAGCTGTTTTTT. As protein: CASSYMGAGELFF.

This clonotype was counted between two and nine times. The gene calls are TRBV6-2 or TRBV6-3 and TRBJ2-3; 8 bases are shared with TRBD1. V was clipped by 4 bases and J by 4 bases; unmatched bases: 7. The CDR3 spans 15 residues. Looked up from germline, CDR1 is MNHEY and CDR2 is SVGEGT. The CDR3 sequence: CASSFPRQGSDTQYF. In nucleotides, the CDR3 is TGTGCCAGCAGTTTTCCGAGACAGGGGTCAGATACGCAGTATTTT.

This clonotype was counted a single time. The rearrangement joins TRBV7-3 to TRBJ1-1, with D uncertain. This CDR3 comprises 15 residues. Germline V gene sequence: CDR1 SGHTA, CDR2 FQGTGA. Trimming cost V 2 bases and J 5 bases, with 15 bases left between them. The CDR3 reads CASSLVRGLETEAFF. CDR3 nucleotide sequence: TGTGCCAGCAGCTTAGTCCGGGGTCTGGAGACTGAAGCTTTCTTT. Full variable domain (rest looked up from reference TRBV7-3 and TRBJ1-1): GAGVSQTPSNKVTEKGKYVELRCDPISGHTALYWYRQSLGQGPEFLIYFQGTGAADDSGLPNDRFFAVRPEGSVSTLKIQRTERGDSAVYLCASSLVRGLETEAFFGQGTRLTVV.